This T cell receptor (beta chain) derives from a study of blood T cells in healthy people across ages. Then a second PCR, running roughly 7 to 11 cycles, was carried out with a sample-barcoded 5' primer and a J-beta primer mix. TCRdb itself ran the 5' RACE reads through MiXCR, one entry per CDR3 protein. The data contain about 780,000 distinct CDR3 sequences, around 45% of them seen just once; the ten biggest clones take up 15% to 20%. Germline V gene sequence: CDR1 WSHSY, CDR2 SAAADI. V was shortened by 7 bases and J by 0 bases, with 13 bases between the two germline ends. The CDR3 has 15 residues. The sequenced sample was blood. This sequence joins TRBV10-2 and TRBJ1-5; D gene unclear. The receptor comes from a man older than 75 in good health. As DNA, the CDR3 is TGCGCCAGCACGGCGGGGATCTATAGCAATCAGCCCCAGCATTTT. Translated, it gives CASTAGIYSNQPQHF.